Each of the 30 T cell receptor beta chains below was sequenced from the same sample in a study of shared clonotypes between healthy human individuals. TCRdb keeps only in-frame clones here, not all; method: immunoSEQ multiplex PCR. The table includes about 680,000 clones, 92% detected once. Naive CD8 isolation took CD45RO-negative cells positively selected for CCR7 and excluded terminally differentiated effector memory CD45RA+ cells. The sequencing input was naive CD8+ T cells sorted from blood. The receptor source for this set is a man younger than 45 in good health.

V is TRBV5-1 and J is TRBJ2-3; 10 nucleotides match TRBD2. The CDR3 totals 20 residues. V was pared by 7 bases and J by 0 bases, with 20 bases of the junction left unmatched. Germline CDR1 and CDR2: SGHRS and YFSETQ. DNA for the CDR3: TGCGCCAGCGGAGCTTCAGATCGTCTAGCGGGAGAAATTAGCACAGATACGCAGTATTTT. Protein product: CASGASDRLAGEISTDTQYF.

This clone was recorded a few times. The chain combines TRBV7-3 with TRBJ2-1, with TRBD1 matching 7 bases. The ends lost 5 bases at V and 4 bases at J; junction bases unmatched: 8. CDR3 length equals 15 residues. CDR1 is SGHTA and CDR2 is FQGTGA in the germline V gene. The CDR3 DNA is TGTGCCAGCAGCCCCAAGGACAGGAGTTACAATGAGCAGTTCTTC. This translates into CASSPKDRSYNEQFF.

The chain recombines TRBV11-2 with TRBJ2-1; no definite D call. CDR3 length equals 14 residues. Germline assignment: CDR1 SGHAT and CDR2 FQNNGV. V lost 6 bases to trimming and J lost 6 bases, with 15 bases between them. The CDR3 loop reads CASSPAAPVNEQFF. The CDR3 DNA reads as TGTGCCAGCAGTCCGGCAGCACCCGTCAATGAGCAGTTCTTC.

The chain combines TRBV6-5 with TRBJ1-5; D gene uncertain. Looked up from germline, CDR1 is MNHEY and CDR2 is SVGAGI. Trimming shortened V by 0 bases and J by 7 bases, and 13 bases separated the two germline ends. The CDR3 is made up of 15 amino acids. The CDR3 is CASSYSAGGRQPQHF. CDR3 DNA sequence: TGTGCCAGCAGTTACTCGGCCGGAGGTCGACAGCCCCAGCATTTT.

The chain carries TRBV7-8 and TRBJ2-5, with D unclear. The CDR3 runs 16 residues. Looked up from germline, CDR1 is SGHVS and CDR2 is FQNEAQ. V gave up 0 bases and J gave up 1 base, with 12 bases separating them. CDR3 DNA: TGTGCCAGCAGCTTAGCTTTGGACCCCGCCCAAGAGACCCAGTACTTC. Encoded protein: CASSLALDPAQETQYF.

This clone was observed a single time. The chain carries TRBV28 and TRBJ2-2; D gene uncertain. Trimming pared 6 bases from V and 4 bases from J, leaving 18 bases between. This CDR3 is 16 amino acids long. Germline assignment: CDR1 MDHEN and CDR2 SYDVKM. In nucleotides, the CDR3 is TGTGCCAGCAGCACACAACGGCCAGTATCCACCGGGGAGCTGTTTTTT. Protein sequence: CASSTQRPVSTGELFF.

This sequence joins TRBV9 and TRBJ1-2; D remains ambiguous. Germline CDR1 SGDLS, CDR2 YYNGEE. Trimming stripped 3 bases from V and 3 bases from J, with 9 bases between. The CDR3 runs to 13 residues. For the CDR3, the DNA is TGTGCCAGCAGCGCGCGACATTACTATGGCTACACCTTC. It yields the protein CASSARHYYGYTF.

The chain employs TRBV10-3 and TRBJ1-1; TRBD1 matches at 7 bases. The CDR3 has 16 amino acids. J lost 0 bases, V lost 6 bases, and 10 bases had no gene match. The germline V gene has CDR1 ENHRY and CDR2 SYGVKD. CDR3 in DNA: TGTGCCATCAGCGACCCCGGGACAGTTATGAACACTGAAGCTTTCTTT. It is translated as CAISDPGTVMNTEAFF.

The genes are TRBV18 and TRBJ2-1, with 9 bases lining up with TRBD1. After removal of 4 bases from V and 8 bases from J, the junction contained 12 bases not matched to a gene. The CDR3 extends over 16 amino acids. Germline V gene lookup returns CDR1 KGHSH and CDR2 LQKENI. In DNA form, the CDR3 reads TGTGCCAGCTCACGACCGACAGGGGGAAGTAGGGATGAGCAGTTCTTC. Its translation is CASSRPTGGSRDEQFF.

The CDR3 protein is CAISESLAEETQYF. CDR3 DNA sequence: TGTGCCATCAGTGAATCTCTAGCGGAAGAGACCCAGTACTTC. The genes are TRBV10-3 and TRBJ2-5, with 7 nucleotides matching TRBD2. The germline CDR1 and CDR2 sequences are ENHRY and SYGVKD. Trimming at V came to 3 bases and at J to 3 bases, leaving 4 bases not matched to a gene. The CDR3 runs 14 residues.

For the CDR3, the DNA is TGTGCCAGCAGCGCAGCCCTCGAGGACATTGTCAGAATGAACACTGAAGCTTTCTTT. It translates to CASSAALEDIVRMNTEAFF. The V and J genes are TRBV7-9 and TRBJ1-1; D possibly corresponds to TRBD1 (5 bases). This CDR3 comprises 19 residues. From germline, CDR1 is SEHNR and CDR2 FQNEAQ (reference sequence). Deletions cut 5 bases from V and 0 bases from J, with 25 bases between.

This chain connects TRBV7-6 to TRBJ2-7; TRBD2 matches at 8 bases. CDR1 is SGHVS and CDR2 is FNYEAQ in the germline V gene. J lost 5 bases, V lost 6 bases, and 12 bases had no gene match. This CDR3 has 15 amino acids. The CDR3 nucleotides are TGTGCCAGCAGTCCGATCGTGTTCGGGGGGGACGAGCAGTACTTC. Translation gives CASSPIVFGGDEQYF.

The chain employs TRBV29-1 and TRBJ2-1; 7 bases fit TRBD1. The germline gives CDR1 SQVTM, CDR2 ANQGSEA. CDR3 length: 12 residues. Trimming removed 4 bases from V and 6 bases from J; junction bases left unmatched: 3. CDR3 nucleotide sequence: TGCAGCGTTGGGACAGGCTTCAATGAGCAGTTCTTC. Amino acid sequence: CSVGTGFNEQFF.

The chain couples TRBV30 to TRBJ2-2; no clear D gene. The germline V gene encodes CDR1 GTSNPN and CDR2 SVGIG (reference sequence). V gave up 5 bases and J gave up 9 bases, with 7 bases separating them. CDR3 length equals 10 residues. CDR3: CAWGIRELFF. The CDR3 nucleotides are TGTGCCTGGGGGATCCGGGAGCTGTTTTTT.

In the case of this clone: Other DNA sequences of this sample code for an identical CDR3. V gene TRBV27 combines with J gene TRBJ2-7; D is unclear. The ends were cut back, 4 bases at V and 0 bases at J, with 7 bases in the middle. In germline, CDR1 is MNHEY, CDR2 SMNVEV (reference sequence). The CDR3 extends over 13 amino acids. The CDR3 sequence: CASSSLSSYEQYF. In DNA form, the CDR3 reads TGTGCCAGCAGTTCGCTAAGCTCCTACGAGCAGTACTTC.

The chain employs TRBV7-9 and TRBJ1-2; 9 bases align to TRBD1. The germline CDR1 and CDR2 sequences are SEHNR and FQNEAQ (reference sequence). The V gene end was trimmed by 5 bases and the J gene end by 2 bases; junction bases not matched to a gene: 6. The CDR3 is 15 residues long. CDR3 in DNA: TGTGCCAGCAGCATTACCGGGACAGGGAACTATGGCTACACCTTC. Encoded protein: CASSITGTGNYGYTF.

V and J are TRBV27 and TRBJ1-1; no clear D gene. The CDR3 contains 13 residues. The V end was cut by 0 bases, the J end by 7 bases, with 9 bases between. Germline CDR1 reads MNHEY; CDR2 reads SMNVEV (reference sequence). The CDR3 DNA reads as TGTGCCAGCAGTTTATCAGGAGGGAGTGAAGCTTTCTTT. Translated, it gives CASSLSGGSEAFF.

The chain combines TRBV10-3 with TRBJ1-4; unclear D gene. CDR3 length: 16 residues. Germline values: CDR1 ENHRY, CDR2 SYGVKD. Deletions cut 4 bases from V and 6 bases from J, with 18 bases between. CDR3 region: CAISGDILNPDEKLFF. CDR3 bases: TGTGCCATCAGTGGAGACATACTAAATCCGGATGAAAAACTGTTTTTT.

Of note for this clone: At one end the junction does not follow the germline gene, possibly because of a read error. The gene calls are TRBV4-1 and TRBJ1-2, with no clear D. The CDR3 spans 12 residues. The germline V gene encodes CDR1 MGHRA and CDR2 YSYEKL. CDR3 in amino acids: CASSQEDYGYTF. Written as DNA, the CDR3 is TGCGCCAGCAGCCAAGAGGACTACGGCTACACCTTC.

This clone has only a few counts. The genes are TRBV4-1 and TRBJ2-2; D unclear. This CDR3 is built from 12 residues. The germline V gene encodes CDR1 MGHRA and CDR2 YSYEKL. V shed 5 bases and J shed 3 bases, with 4 bases lying between them. CDR3 nucleotide sequence: TGCGCCAGCAGCACGCACACCGGGGAGCTGTTTTTT. This encodes CASSTHTGELFF.

The chain recombines TRBV7-9 with TRBJ2-7; possibly TRBD2 for D (6 bases). V was trimmed by 4 bases and J by 5 bases, leaving 6 bases between them. The CDR3 is 11 residues long. Germline CDR1 is SEHNR and CDR2 is FQNEAQ (reference sequence). As DNA, the CDR3 is TGTGCCAGCAGCTGGGGGGACGAGCAGTACTTC. This translates into CASSWGDEQYF. Supplemented by reference TRBV7-9 and TRBJ2-7, the full variable domain reads DTGVSQNPRHKITKRGQNVTFRCDPISEHNRLYWYRQTLGQGPEFLTYFQNEAQLEKSRLLSDRFSAERPKGSFSTLEIQRTEQGDSAMYLCASSWGDEQYFGPGTRLTVT.

The V gene is TRBV19, the J gene TRBJ2-7; D not resolved. This CDR3 comprises 15 residues. Trimming pared 4 bases from V and 3 bases from J, leaving 16 bases between. CDR1 and CDR2 (germline): LNHDA, SQIVND (reference sequence). Here the CDR3 DNA reads TGTGCCAGTAGTAAGATCCTAGTTGTACTCTACGAGCAGTACTTC. Encoded protein: CASSKILVVLYEQYF.

The chain recombines TRBV30 with TRBJ2-3; 12 nucleotides match TRBD2. CDR3 length: 16 amino acids. Trimming at V came to 3 bases and at J to 5 bases, leaving 9 bases not matched to a gene. Germline assignment: CDR1 GTSNPN and CDR2 SVGIG (reference sequence). CDR3 DNA: TGTGCCTGGAGAAAAGGACTAGCGGGAAGGCTAGATACGCAGTATTTT. Protein: CAWRKGLAGRLDTQYF.

This chain joins TRBV27 and TRBJ2-3; D perhaps matches TRBD2 (5 bases). The CDR3 contains 17 residues. The V end lost 5 bases, the J end lost 0 bases, and 18 bases lay between the germline ends. Germline assignment: CDR1 MNHEY and CDR2 SMNVEV (reference sequence). The CDR3 DNA follows: TGTGCCAGCAGTCCACCGGGATTGGTCGGAAGCACAGATACGCAGTATTTT. As protein: CASSPPGLVGSTDTQYF.

This clone was counted once. The chain is built from TRBV28 and TRBJ1-4; the match to TRBD1 covers 12 bases. V lost 6 bases, J lost 5 bases, and 10 bases stayed unmatched. Germline V gene sequence: CDR1 MDHEN, CDR2 SYDVKM. CDR3 length: 17 amino acids. DNA of the CDR3: TGTGCCAGCAGGGCCCCGGGACAGGGGGCCTTAAATGAAAAACTGTTTTTT. Its translation is CASRAPGQGALNEKLFF.

The chain carries TRBV30 and TRBJ2-7; a possible D gene is TRBD1 (6 bases). The CDR3 sequence is 16 residues long. The germline gives CDR1 GTSNPN, CDR2 SVGIG (reference sequence). The germline V and J ends were trimmed by 3 bases and 4 bases, with 22 bases remaining between them. The CDR3 sequence: CAWSPKGIYREYEQYF. The CDR3, as DNA: TGTGCCTGGAGCCCGAAAGGTATTTACAGGGAATACGAGCAGTACTTC.

The chain is built from TRBV19 and TRBJ2-5, with 9 bases aligning to TRBD2. The CDR3 loop spans 12 amino acids. V trimming: 7 bases; J trimming: 3 bases; junction bases outside the gene matches: 0. Germline V CDR1 and CDR2: LNHDA, SQIVND (reference sequence). CDR3 residues: CASTSGKETQYF. Written as DNA, the CDR3 is TGTGCCAGTACTAGCGGGAAAGAGACCCAGTACTTC.

The rearrangement joins TRBV28 to TRBJ2-5, with 9 bases that match TRBD2. The V and J ends lost 4 bases and 2 bases, in that order; junction bases with no gene match: 17. The germline V gene encodes CDR1 MDHEN and CDR2 SYDVKM. The CDR3 sequence is 19 residues long. CDR3 DNA sequence: TGTGCCAGCAGTTCTCTATATTGGGGACTAGCCAATATTCAAGAGACCCAGTACTTC. Its translation is CASSSLYWGLANIQETQYF.

The chain uses TRBV5-1 and TRBJ2-7, with TRBD1 identical over 7 bases. CDR3 length equals 15 residues. CDR1 SGHRS and CDR2 YFSETQ come from the germline V gene. Germline trimming cut 4 bases from V and 9 bases from J; bases unmatched to any gene: 16. In DNA, the CDR3 is TGCGCCAGCAGCCCCGAACCGGGACAGATGCCTTTGCAGTACTTC. Amino acid sequence: CASSPEPGQMPLQYF. Full variable domain (rest looked up from reference TRBV5-1 and TRBJ2-7): KAGVTQTPRYLIKTRGQQVTLSCSPISGHRSVSWYQQTPGQGLQFLFEYFSETQRNKGNFPGRFSGRQFSNSRSEMNVSTLELGDSALYLCASSPEPGQMPLQYFGPGTRLTVT.

The rearrangement links TRBV5-1 to TRBJ2-7; TRBD1 agrees at 7 bases. V was pared by 3 bases and J by 5 bases, with 17 bases of the junction left unmatched. CDR3 length: 17 residues. CDR1 and CDR2 from the germline V gene are SGHRS and YFSETQ. The CDR3 DNA sequence: TGCGCCAGCAGCTCCGGGACAGCGTTTTTATATTCCAACGAGCAGTACTTC. This sequence encodes CASSSGTAFLYSNEQYF.